The clone carrying this T cell receptor (beta chain) was recorded once. In the study's own analysis: For nucleated cells, counts were estimated from reference gene primer amplification. Only in-frame clones appear in the TCRdb table, and some are missing; sequencing was by immunoSEQ multiplex PCR. V and J calls and clone size follow that table, whereas D and trimming were derived from the DNA. This table has fewer than 100,000 clones, less than 90% appearing once. This sample was included in a study of blood T cell repertoires in COVID-19. The junction had 7 bases not matched to a gene; V was cut back by 2 bases and J by 5 bases. Germline V CDR1 and CDR2: SGHDT, YYEEEE. The CDR3 loop spans 15 amino acids.

The receptor's source is a man aged 55 to 70 with acute or convalescent COVID-19. V gene TRBV5-6 combines with J gene TRBJ2-5, with 9 bases matching TRBD1. Sequences were obtained from peripheral blood. The CDR3 reads CASSFPTGGMETQYF. The CDR3 nucleotides read TGTGCCAGCAGCTTTCCGACAGGGGGAATGGAGACCCAGTACTTC. Together with reference TRBV5-6 and TRBJ2-5, the CDR3 gives the full variable domain: DAGVTQSPTHLIKTRGQQVTLRCSPKSGHDTVSWYQQALGQGPQFIFQYYEEEERQRGNFPDRFSGHQFPNYSSELNVNALLLGDSALYLCASSFPTGGMETQYFGPGTRLLVL.